Listed below are T cell receptor beta chains from one sample, sequenced in a study of shared clonotypes between healthy human individuals. Libraries were prepared by immunoSEQ multiplex PCR; TCRdb keeps only in-frame clonotypes and omits some of them. The repertoire holds roughly 1,100,000 clones, with 70% to 80% as singletons. Input material: memory CD4+ T cells sorted from blood. The receptors come from a man younger than 35 in good health. Each CDR3 is given with its conserved first and last residue. The D gene is left open where the match is weak.

>TRBD2|TRBV9|TRBJ2-7
TGTGCCAGCAGCGTAGCTCCACGGGAGGGGGAGCAGTACTTC
CASSVAPREGEQYF
>TRBD1|TRBV27|TRBJ1-5
TGTGCCAGCAGTGGGGGGACAGGGAACAATCAGCCCCAGCATTTT
CASSGGTGNNQPQHF
>-|TRBV5-5|TRBJ1-2
TGTGCCAGCAGCCAGACGGAAACCTATGGCTACACCTTC
CASSQTETYGYTF
>TRBD1|TRBV5-1|TRBJ2-7
TGCGCCAGCAGCTTGCTACAGGGGTCCGAGCAGTACTTC
CASSLLQGSEQYF
>-|TRBV15|TRBJ1-3
TGTGCCACCAGCACCGGGGCTTACTCTGGAAACACCATATATTTT
CATSTGAYSGNTIYF
>-|TRBV6-1|TRBJ2-7
TGTGCCAGCAAAAGAGGGTCGACTTACGAGCAGTACTTC
CASKRGSTYEQYF
>-|TRBV5-4|TRBJ2-2
TGTGCCAGCAGCTTAGTCGGGAACACCGGGGAGCTGTTTTTT
CASSLVGNTGELFF
>-|TRBV5-4|TRBJ2-7
TGTGCCAGCAGCGAGGTATCAGCCCGGGGCTACGAGCAGTACTTC
CASSEVSARGYEQYF
>TRBD2|TRBV5-1|TRBJ2-1
TGCGCCAGCAGCTTGGGACTAGCGGGTGGCTCGGGTAATGAGCAGTTCTTC
CASSLGLAGGSGNEQFF
>-|TRBV5-1|TRBJ1-4
TGCGCCAGCAGCTTGGGGGGACGGAGTGGTAATGAAAAACTGTTTTTT
CASSLGGRSGNEKLFF
>-|TRBV5-1|TRBJ2-3
TGCGCCAGCAGCTTGTCGGGGCCAAGCACAGATACGCAGTATTTT
CASSLSGPSTDTQYF
>-|TRBV27|TRBJ2-5
TGTGCCAGCAGTTTATCCCTCCAAGAGACCCAGTACTTC
CASSLSLQETQYF
>TRBD1|TRBV5-1|TRBJ2-7
TGCGCCAGCAGTCCGGGACAGGGATCCTCCGAGCAGTACTTC
CASSPGQGSSEQYF